This T cell receptor beta chain is from a study of vaccination and CD4 T cells after COVID-19. Study summary: Post-vaccine sampling followed dose two by a median approximately 70 days (range 14 to 241).

The Oncomine TCR Beta short-read assay generated sequence data from the DNA of cultured CD4+ T cells. Cultures of CD4+ T cells served as the source for extracting genomic DNA. TCRdb fed the PCR reads into MiXCR, producing one record per CDR3 protein. The sample yields about 20,000 distinct CDR3 sequences, about 42% seen once. This sample's treatment: approximately nine-day PBMC culture with coronavirus spike peptide pools or control peptides (ViraFEST assay). Germline CDR1 reads MNHNS; CDR2 reads SASEGT. The CDR3 length is 15 residues. The V end lost 5 bases, the J end lost 6 bases, and 16 bases lay between the germline ends. For this clonotype: Its antigen remains unknown.

The material was CD4+ T cells from blood, cultured in vitro, obtained before SARS-CoV-2 vaccination. The receptor was isolated from a human donor who received a COVID-19 vaccine. The V gene is TRBV6-1, the J gene TRBJ2-2; a possible D gene is TRBD1 (6 bases). The CDR3 reads CASSPRPTGSGELFF. CDR3 in DNA: TGTGCCAGCAGTCCCAGACCTACAGGGTCCGGGGAGCTGTTTTTT.